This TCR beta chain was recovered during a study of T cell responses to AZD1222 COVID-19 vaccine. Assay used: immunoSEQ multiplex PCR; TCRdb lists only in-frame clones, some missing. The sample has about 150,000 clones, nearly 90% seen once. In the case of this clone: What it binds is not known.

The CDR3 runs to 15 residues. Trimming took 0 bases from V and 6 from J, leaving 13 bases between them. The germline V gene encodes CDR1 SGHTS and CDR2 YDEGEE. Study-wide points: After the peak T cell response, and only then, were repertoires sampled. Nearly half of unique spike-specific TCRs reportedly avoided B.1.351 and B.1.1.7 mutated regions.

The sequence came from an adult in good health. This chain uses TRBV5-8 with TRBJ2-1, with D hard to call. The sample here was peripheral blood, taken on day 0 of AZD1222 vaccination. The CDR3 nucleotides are TGTGCCAGCAGCTTGGTACCGAATCTCCGCAATGAGCAGTTCTTC. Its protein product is CASSLVPNLRNEQFF.